Listed below are T cell receptor beta chains from one sample, sequenced in a study of blood T cell repertoires in COVID-19. The method was immunoSEQ multiplex PCR; TCRdb's version includes in-frame clones alone and lacks a portion of them. The table has about 47,000 clones, over 75% seen once. The specimen sequenced was peripheral blood. The receptors shown here come from a human donor with active COVID-19. The donor label of this sample is uncertain. Both conserved end residues are part of each CDR3. Fields, in order: CDR3 protein, V gene, J gene.

CDR3 protein: CASSQDTRTGGWDIQYF; V gene: TRBV4-1; J gene: TRBJ2-4
CDR3 protein: CASSPLLGTDTQYF; V gene: TRBV18; J gene: TRBJ2-3
CDR3 protein: CASRLVQREGNYEQYF; V gene: TRBV12-2; J gene: TRBJ2-7
CDR3 protein: CASSAGTSVYEQYF; V gene: TRBV7-2; J gene: TRBJ2-7
CDR3 protein: CASSTQGQRNQPQHF; V gene: TRBV19; J gene: TRBJ1-5
CDR3 protein: CATSRDKGGYEQYF; V gene: TRBV15; J gene: TRBJ2-7
CDR3 protein: CASRHYPAGSYNEQFF; V gene: TRBV11-2; J gene: TRBJ2-1
CDR3 protein: CASSLAGGTSAFYEQYF; V gene: TRBV5-1; J gene: TRBJ2-7
CDR3 protein: CASRGGLSNYGYTF; V gene: TRBV6-5; J gene: TRBJ1-2
CDR3 protein: CASSQSTSDGELFF; V gene: TRBV4-3; J gene: TRBJ2-2
CDR3 protein: CASSEGQGSYEQYF; V gene: TRBV9; J gene: TRBJ2-7
CDR3 protein: CASSYPGQQETQYF; V gene: TRBV6-2/TRBV6-3; J gene: TRBJ2-5
CDR3 protein: CASSYGQGARLEGYTF; V gene: TRBV6-5; J gene: TRBJ1-2
CDR3 protein: CASSLVTYEQYF; V gene: TRBV5-6; J gene: TRBJ2-7
CDR3 protein: CAISVMRGSSYNEQFF; V gene: TRBV10-3; J gene: TRBJ2-1
CDR3 protein: CASSRRQGTEKLFF; V gene: TRBV3-1/TRBV3-2; J gene: TRBJ1-4
CDR3 protein: CASSSQGGSQPQHF; V gene: TRBV5-1; J gene: TRBJ1-5
CDR3 protein: CASRTSGRSGELFF; V gene: TRBV2; J gene: TRBJ2-2
CDR3 protein: CATRGSTQNTEAFF; V gene: TRBV10-3; J gene: TRBJ1-1
CDR3 protein: CASITGVPNSPLHF; V gene: TRBV27; J gene: TRBJ1-6
CDR3 protein: CASSPSLIEGNTGELFF; V gene: TRBV18; J gene: TRBJ2-2
CDR3 protein: CASSYYSEAFF; V gene: TRBV6-2/TRBV6-3; J gene: TRBJ1-1